This is a list of T cell receptor beta chains from one sample in a study of early T cells in non-severe SARS-CoV-2 infection. TCRdb independently ran MiXCR on the 5' RACE reads; one entry per CDR3 protein. The table records 74,000 or so distinct CDR3 sequences, roughly 12% of them present only once. Sequenced sample: whole blood. These receptors were obtained from an adult who was a healthcare worker with PCR-confirmed SARS-CoV-2 infection or an uninfected control (not recorded which). Each CDR3 is given with its conserved first and last residue. The order of the fields is clone size, J gene, CDR3 length, V gene, D gene, CDR3 DNA, CDR3 protein. A D gene is named only where the DNA matches it firmly. Clone sizes are given selectively: once, few, many, or a class where the clone is expanded.

many TRBJ1-5 16 TRBV5-1 - TGCGCCAGCAGCTTGGGGCCGGAATATAGCAATCAGCCCCAGCATTTT CASSLGPEYSNQPQHF
many TRBJ2-7 13 TRBV2 TRBD1 TGTGCCAGCAGCCGGGACAGCTCCTACGAGCAGTACTTC CASSRDSSYEQYF
many TRBJ2-1 15 TRBV29-1 TRBD2 TGCAGCGTCAACTTCGGACTAGCGAGTTACAATGAGCAGTTCTTC CSVNFGLASYNEQFF
many TRBJ2-2 16 TRBV5-1 TRBD1 TGCGCCAGCAGACAGGGGTCCTCGGACGGAATGGGGGAGCTGTTTTTT CASRQGSSDGMGELFF
many TRBJ2-1 11 TRBV27 - TGTGCCACCGGGCCCCAACGGGAGCAGTTCTTC CATGPQREQFF
- TRBJ1-1 13 TRBV5-1 - TGCGCCAGCTCCAATCAGCGGGACACTGAAGCTTTCTTT CASSNQRDTEAFF
many TRBJ2-7 14 TRBV7-8 - TGTGCCAGCAGCCACCCAACCTACGGCGGCGAGCAGTACTTC CASSHPTYGGEQYF
many TRBJ2-7 14 TRBV20-1 - TGCAGTGCTAGAGCGGGCAGGTCCATCTACGAGCAGTACTTC CSARAGRSIYEQYF
many TRBJ2-1 17 TRBV12-3/TRBV12-4 TRBD2 TGTGCCAGCAGTTTGACCCTAGGGAGGGGTGCTACCAATGAGCAGTTCTTC CASSLTLGRGATNEQFF
few TRBJ2-7 11 TRBV7-9 - TGTGCCAGCAGCCCCCAGGGGGAGCAGTACTTC CASSPQGEQYF
many TRBJ1-2 13 TRBV30 - TGTGCCTGGAGTCCCCGGACCATCTATGGCTACACCTTC CAWSPRTIYGYTF
few TRBJ2-5 14 TRBV7-6 - TGTGCCAGCAGCTTAAGTATGCCTCAAGAGACCCAGTACTTC CASSLSMPQETQYF
- TRBJ1-1 16 TRBV6-2/TRBV6-3 - TGTGCCAGCAGTTATAAGGAGACTCGGGCCACAACTGAAGCTTTCTTT CASSYKETRATTEAFF
many TRBJ1-4 13 TRBV2 TRBD1 TGTGCCAGCAGTGAGCGGGACAGCGGAAAACTGTTTTTT CASSERDSGKLFF
- TRBJ2-7 12 TRBV12-3/TRBV12-4 - TGTGCCAGCAGGGACATTCGTCACGAGCAGTACTTC CASRDIRHEQYF
- TRBJ2-1 18 TRBV7-8 TRBD2 TGTGCCAGCAGCTTAGCAGCGGGAGGGCCCCCATCCTCTTTTGAGCAGTTCTTC CASSLAAGGPPSSFEQFF
few TRBJ2-1 14 TRBV19 - TGTGCCAGTAGTTGGGGCTGGGGAAGGGGTGAGCAGTTCTTC CASSWGWGRGEQFF
few TRBJ2-2 17 TRBV6-5 TRBD2 TGTGCCAGCAGCACCCACCAGACTAGCGGGAGAAGCGGGGAGCTGTTTTTT CASSTHQTSGRSGELFF
many TRBJ2-1 15 TRBV6-5 TRBD2 TGTGCCAGCAGTCCCCGGGAGGAGGGCTACAATGAGCAGTTCTTC CASSPREEGYNEQFF
- TRBJ2-7 13 TRBV7-6 TRBD1 TGTGCCAGCAGCAGGACAGGGCCCCACGAGCAGTACTTC CASSRTGPHEQYF
few TRBJ2-3 15 TRBV5-4 TRBD2 TGTGCCAGCAGACGAGGACTAGCGGGAGGGGATACGCAGTATTTT CASRRGLAGGDTQYF
medium-sized TRBJ1-2 17 TRBV5-1 TRBD1 TGCGCCAGCAGCGTCGGGACAGGGAAAGGCTTCAACTATGGCTACACCTTC CASSVGTGKGFNYGYTF
- TRBJ2-7 12 TRBV20-1 - TGCAGTGGCGGGACCGAGAACTACGAGCAGTACTTC CSGGTENYEQYF
many TRBJ1-2 15 TRBV28 - TGTGCCAGCAGTGGTGCGATTCAGGCGGCTTATGGCTACACCTTC CASSGAIQAAYGYTF
many TRBJ1-1 14 TRBV11-2 - TGTGCCAGCAGCGGAGAGCGGTTGAACACTGAAGCTTTCTTT CASSGERLNTEAFF
few TRBJ2-3 16 TRBV11-3 - TGTGCCAGCAGCTTGGGATGGACAGTCGGCACAGATACGCAGTATTTT CASSLGWTVGTDTQYF
few TRBJ1-6 14 TRBV6-1 - TGTGCCAGTGGACGGAGCTCCTATAATTCACCCCTCCACTTT CASGRSSYNSPLHF
many TRBJ2-1 16 TRBV2 TRBD2 TGTGCCAGCTACTATACGCCGGGACTAGTCTACAATGAGCAGTTCTTC CASYYTPGLVYNEQFF
- TRBJ2-1 14 TRBV10-3 TRBD2 TGTGCCATCAGACTTAGCGGGGGATACAATGAGCAGTTCTTC CAIRLSGGYNEQFF
many TRBJ2-1 16 TRBV28 TRBD2 TGTGCCAGCAGTTCCCAGGGGACTAGCGGGTGGCGGGGGCAGTTCTTC CASSSQGTSGWRGQFF
- TRBJ2-7 14 TRBV6-5 - TGTGCCAGCAGTTACTCTGGGGCAGATTACGAGCAGTACTTC CASSYSGADYEQYF
few TRBJ2-5 15 TRBV5-1 TRBD2 TGCGCCAGCAGCTGGAGTAGCGGGAGAGAAGAGACCCAGTACTTC CASSWSSGREETQYF
many TRBJ1-5 15 TRBV5-1 - TGCGCCAGCAGCTTGGAGGGCGGCGGTAGTCAGCCCCAGCATTTT CASSLEGGGSQPQHF
many TRBJ1-1 13 TRBV4-1 - TGCGCCAGCAGCCAAACTGGGACAACTGAAGCTTTCTTT CASSQTGTTEAFF
many TRBJ2-3 17 TRBV7-9 TRBD2 TGTGCCAGCAGTTCGTCTAGCGGGAGGGGACCCACAGATACGCAGTATTTT CASSSSSGRGPTDTQYF